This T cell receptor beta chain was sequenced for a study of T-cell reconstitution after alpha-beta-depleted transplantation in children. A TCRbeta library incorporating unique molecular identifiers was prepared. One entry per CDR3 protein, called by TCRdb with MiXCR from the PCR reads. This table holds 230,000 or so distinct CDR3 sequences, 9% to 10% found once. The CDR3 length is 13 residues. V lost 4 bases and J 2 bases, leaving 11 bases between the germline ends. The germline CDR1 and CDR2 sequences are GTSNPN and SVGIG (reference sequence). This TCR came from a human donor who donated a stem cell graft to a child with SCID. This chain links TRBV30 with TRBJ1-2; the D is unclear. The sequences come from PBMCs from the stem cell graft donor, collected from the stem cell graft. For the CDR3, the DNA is TGTGCCTGGACTCATTCCGGAAACTATGGCTACACCTTC. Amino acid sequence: CAWTHSGNYGYTF.